These 5 T cell receptor beta chains came from one sample sequenced in a study of T cells in Graves' hyperthyroidism and ophthalmopathy (dated by TCRdb to between 2017 and 2020). The library came from multiplex PCR. Sequencing instrument: Illumina HiSeq 2000. TCR beta CDR3 regions were amplified from RNA transcripts. The first round of RT-PCR for the TCR CDR3 was performed with the HTBI primer set and the Qiagen OneStep RT-PCR kit. TCRdb reanalyzed the raw reads on its own, using fastp at Q25 for trimming and MiXCR for clone calling, and kept in-frame beta chains. Identical CDR3 proteins give one entry, which carries the most common genes and DNA. For this sample there are hundreds of thousands of distinct CDR3 sequences; about 14% appear just once. Approximately 12% of the sample is held by the ten biggest clonotypes. Sequences were obtained from blood. Every receptor here comes from a woman aged 45-65 years with Graves' ophthalmopathy.

This clonotype was recorded a few times. This chain's CDR3 is CASSRSGQGLHEQFF. CDR3 sequence (DNA): TGTGCCAGCAGCCGCTCGGGACAGGGTCTCCATGAGCAGTTCTTC. This chain joins TRBV6-2 or TRBV6-3 and TRBJ2-1; 9 bases match TRBD1. The J segment lost 8 bases and the V segment lost 6 bases, leaving 11 bases of the junction unmatched. The germline CDR1 and CDR2 sequences are MNHEY and SVGEGT. The CDR3 sequence is 15 residues long.

The rearrangement links TRBV10-3 to TRBJ2-4; D is possibly TRBD2 (6 bases). Germline V gene lookup returns CDR1 ENHRY and CDR2 SYGVKD. Trimming took 0 bases from V and 5 from J, leaving 14 bases between them. There are 16 residues in the CDR3. CDR3 region: CAISESRGGYQNIQYF. CDR3 bases: TGTGCCATCAGTGAGTCGCGGGGTGGTTATCAAAACATTCAGTACTTC.

Ten or more counts support this clonotype. This chain links TRBV20-1 with TRBJ2-7; D unclear. Germline CDR1 and CDR2: DFQATT and SNEGSKA (reference sequence). V was pared by 4 bases and J by 4 bases, with 11 bases between. The CDR3 loop spans 12 amino acids. The CDR3 loop reads CSATEVGYEQYF. As DNA, the CDR3 is TGCAGTGCTACCGAGGTTGGGTACGAGCAGTACTTC.

V and J are TRBV13 and TRBJ2-7, with D possibly matching TRBD1 (5 bases). Trimming shortened V by 5 bases and J by 9 bases, and 20 bases separated the two germline ends. Germline V lookup: CDR1 PRHDT, CDR2 FYEKMQ (reference sequence). The CDR3 totals 14 residues. The chain's CDR3 is CASSLTGPEVGQYF. Here the CDR3 DNA reads TGTGCCAGCAGCCTAACAGGACCCGAAGTGGGGCAGTACTTC.

This chain uses TRBV5-6 with TRBJ1-2; a weak D match, TRBD1 (6 bases). This CDR3 has 11 amino acids. In germline, CDR1 is SGHDT, CDR2 YYEEEE. Deletions cut 5 bases from V and 7 bases from J, with 9 bases between. CDR3 in DNA: TGTGCCAGCAGACGGGACACTGGCTACACCTTC. Translating it yields CASRRDTGYTF.